This T cell receptor (beta chain) stems from a study of T-cell reconstitution after alpha-beta-depleted transplantation in children. Library preparation (for TCRbeta) was performed with unique molecular identifiers. TCRdb re-analysed the PCR reads in MiXCR, keeping a single row per CDR3 protein. The sample carries around 380,000 distinct CDR3 sequences, 11% recorded once. The germline V gene encodes CDR1 WSHSY and CDR2 SAAADI. After removal of 7 bases from V and 1 base from J, the junction contained 3 bases not matched to a gene. This CDR3 has 13 amino acids. Ten or more counts support this clonotype.

The rearrangement links TRBV10-2 to TRBJ1-1; 7 positions match TRBD1. This sequence originates from a human donor who donated a stem cell graft to a child with acute myeloid leukemia. The material sequenced was PBMCs from the stem cell graft donor, taken from the stem cell graft. The CDR3 coding sequence is TGCGCCAGCACCGGGACAGCGAACACTGAAGCTTTCTTT. Protein: CASTGTANTEAFF.